This T cell receptor (beta chain) was identified in a study of shared clonotypes between healthy human individuals. General study results and limits: An anticipated effect of sequencing depth on clonotype sharing among donors was recognized.

This CDR3 is 16 amino acids long. Germline loops: CDR1 SGHRS, CDR2 YFSETQ. V trimming: 4 bases; J trimming: 7 bases; junction bases outside the gene matches: 16. Measured with immunoSEQ multiplex PCR; TCRdb has only the in-frame clones, and not every one. This table has roughly 2.2 million clones, less than 95% appearing once. A word on this clone: The antigen is unknown.

The rearrangement links TRBV5-1 to TRBJ1-2, with TRBD1 identical over 7 bases. This receptor was identified in a man aged 18 to 29 in good health. Some clones in this sample may be carry-over from other donors' samples. The specimen was naive CD4+ T cells from PBMCs. Subset noted: CD45RA+ positively selected. Here the CDR3 reads CASSRPEGASVSGYTF. For the CDR3, the DNA is TGCGCCAGCAGCCGCCCCGAGGGGGCCTCGGTGTCTGGCTACACCTTC.